This note documents a single TCR beta chain sequence. The target antigen is unknown. These data belong to a study of monozygotic twins with inflammatory bowel disease. Study-level results: Reduced clonotype sharing with other individuals was observed in IBD patients relative to healthy twins, especially with disease activity.

TCRdb re-called the 5' RACE reads and catalogs CDR3 proteins one per entry, DNA excluded. The sample is made up of about 85,000 distinct CDR3 sequences, and the top ten hold around 7.2% of it. This CDR3 is built from 13 residues. Germline-derived CDR1 and CDR2 are LNHDA and SQIVND (reference sequence). The source material was blood. This chain uses TRBV19 with TRBJ2-7. The sequence was collected from a human donor with ulcerative colitis or Crohn's disease, or a healthy co-twin of an affected twin (not recorded which). CDR3: CASSREVSYEQYF.